These T cell receptor beta chains were read from a single sample in a study of cytomegalovirus exposure and HLA in healthy donors. Some clones are missing from TCRdb's copy, which holds only in-frame ones; the method was immunoSEQ multiplex PCR. This sample carries more than 95,000 clones, around 10% of them seen once, and the ten largest clones take approximately 6%. The sequenced sample consisted of PBMCs. Receptors originate from a man aged 40-50 years in good health and CMV-seropositive. Both conserved end residues are part of each CDR3.

J: TRBJ2-1; V: TRBV19; CDR3: CASSVGIGQGWNEQFF
J: TRBJ2-5; V: TRBV6-6; CDR3: CASRGGSLETQYF
J: TRBJ1-1; V: TRBV7-9; CDR3: CASSFWTGPTEAFF
J: TRBJ2-1; V: TRBV6-4; CDR3: CASSEGLGSYNEQFF
J: TRBJ2-7; V: TRBV11-3; CDR3: CASSLRQTEQYF
J: TRBJ2-7; V: TRBV28; CDR3: CASTKTPRLAGAYEQYF
J: TRBJ2-3; V: TRBV18; CDR3: CASSVGLENTDTQYF
J: TRBJ1-1; V: TRBV6-5; CDR3: CASSSPGVRTEAFF
J: TRBJ2-1; V: TRBV29-1; CDR3: CSVPGLAGDGQFF
J: TRBJ1-5; V: TRBV27; CDR3: CASSLYGGTGSQPQHF
J: TRBJ2-6; V: TRBV25-1; CDR3: CASSGPGQAGANVLTF
J: TRBJ1-2; V: TRBV6-6; CDR3: CASLFGGSYGYTF
J: TRBJ2-2; V: TRBV4-2; CDR3: CASSQVRAESYAGELFF
J: TRBJ2-3; V: TRBV19; CDR3: CASTPQDPGLALTDTQYF
J: TRBJ1-4; V: TRBV7-9; CDR3: CASSLQTTTNEKLFF
J: TRBJ2-1; V: TRBV13; CDR3: CASSTGRTNSTNAQFF
J: TRBJ1-2; V: TRBV28; CDR3: CATRKVYGYTF
J: TRBJ1-3; V: TRBV6-6; CDR3: CASIQLDRAGNTIYF
J: TRBJ2-7; V: TRBV5-6; CDR3: CASSLGRQGAYEQYF
J: TRBJ2-7; V: TRBV27; CDR3: CASSTGRRDRRYF
J: TRBJ1-2; V: TRBV7-8; CDR3: CASSLTLRDTVGYTF
J: TRBJ1-2; V: TRBV9; CDR3: CASSVGGQGVYGYTF
J: TRBJ1-1; V: TRBV5-1; CDR3: CASSGIGTGQTEAFF
J: TRBJ1-2; V: TRBV28; CDR3: CASSYGQNYGYTF
J: TRBJ2-7; V: TRBV2; CDR3: CASSESRRTSYEQYF
J: TRBJ1-1; V: TRBV10-3; CDR3: CAISKFGTGDTEAFF
J: TRBJ2-7; V: TRBV7-2; CDR3: CASSYSAGNLYEQYF
J: TRBJ2-1; V: TRBV19; CDR3: CASRPTGGSHNEQFF
J: TRBJ1-5; V: TRBV6-1; CDR3: CASSERQGDQPQHF
J: TRBJ2-7; V: TRBV6-1; CDR3: CASSRQGAWYEQYF
J: TRBJ1-2; V: TRBV11-2; CDR3: CASSITAGQGNGYTF
J: TRBJ1-4; V: TRBV7-9; CDR3: CASSKIDGTGQKGEKLFF
J: TRBJ2-3; V: TRBV30; CDR3: CAWSKVGVSDTQYF
J: TRBJ2-7; V: TRBV7-2; CDR3: CASSDGGRASYEQYF
J: TRBJ1-5; V: TRBV5-1; CDR3: CASSAGGRGNQPQHF
J: TRBJ2-4; V: TRBV14; CDR3: CASSQEFGWEAKNIQYF
J: TRBJ2-5; V: TRBV14; CDR3: CASSRQAQETQYF
J: TRBJ1-4; V: TRBV27; CDR3: CASSFTGMGEKLFF
J: TRBJ1-4; V: TRBV5-1; CDR3: CASSLATGGGNEKLFF
J: TRBJ2-3; V: TRBV6-5; CDR3: CASSGQGFTDTQYF
J: TRBJ2-7; V: TRBV18; CDR3: CASSPPQGEQYF